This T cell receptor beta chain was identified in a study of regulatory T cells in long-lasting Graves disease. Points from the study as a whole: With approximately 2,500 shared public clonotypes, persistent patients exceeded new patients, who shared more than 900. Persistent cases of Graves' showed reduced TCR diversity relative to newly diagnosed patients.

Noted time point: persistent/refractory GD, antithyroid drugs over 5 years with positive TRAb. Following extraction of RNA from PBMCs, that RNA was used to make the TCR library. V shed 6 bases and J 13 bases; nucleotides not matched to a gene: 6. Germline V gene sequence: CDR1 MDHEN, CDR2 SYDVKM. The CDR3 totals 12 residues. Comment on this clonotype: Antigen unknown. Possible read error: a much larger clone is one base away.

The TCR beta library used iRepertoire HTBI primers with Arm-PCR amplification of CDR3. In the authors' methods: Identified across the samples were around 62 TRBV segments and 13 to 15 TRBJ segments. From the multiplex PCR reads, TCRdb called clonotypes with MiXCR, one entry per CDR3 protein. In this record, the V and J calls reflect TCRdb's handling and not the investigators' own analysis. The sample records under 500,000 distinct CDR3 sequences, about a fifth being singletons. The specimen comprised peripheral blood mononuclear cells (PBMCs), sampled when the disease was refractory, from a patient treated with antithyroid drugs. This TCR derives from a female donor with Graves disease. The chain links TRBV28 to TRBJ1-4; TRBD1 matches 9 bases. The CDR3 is CASSADRGRLFF. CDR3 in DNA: TGTGCCAGCAGCGCCGACAGGGGGAGACTGTTTTTT.